The rows below give T cell receptor beta chains drawn from one sample of a study of T cells in Graves' hyperthyroidism and ophthalmopathy. TCRdb re-called the multiplex PCR reads with MiXCR, one entry per CDR3 protein. The table includes about 250,000 distinct CDR3 sequences, approximately 23% detected once. The source material was blood. The receptors shown here come from a man aged 25 to 40 with Graves' ophthalmopathy. The CDR3 runs from the conserved cysteine through the conserved F or W. The D gene is left open where the match is weak. Where a row states a size, it is once, few, many or the class of an expanded clone; other rows omit it.

clone_size | j_call | d_call | v_call | cdr3_nt | cdr3_aa
. | TRBJ2-1 | TRBD1 | TRBV5-1 | TGCGCCAGCAGTCAGGGACAGACAGTTCGGACCAATGAGCAGTTCTTC | CASSQGQTVRTNEQFF
many | TRBJ2-7 | TRBD2 | TRBV28 | TGTGCCAGCAGTTTGAGCGGGAGGTCCTACGAGCAGTACTTC | CASSLSGRSYEQYF
. | TRBJ2-2 | . | TRBV18 | TGTGCCAGCTCACCGAAGACAGGGAACACCGGGGAGCTGTTTTTT | CASSPKTGNTGELFF
few | TRBJ2-7 | TRBD1 | TRBV10-3 | TGTGCCATCAGTCTATCCGGGACAGGCTCCTACGAGCAGTACTTC | CAISLSGTGSYEQYF
many | TRBJ1-5 | . | TRBV24-1 | TGTGCCACCAGTGATTCCGGGACCCCTAGGCCGAATCAGCCCCAGCATTTT | CATSDSGTPRPNQPQHF
few | TRBJ2-4 | . | TRBV6-1 | TGTGCCAGCAGTGAAGCAGGGGTGGTTGGCAAAAACATTCAGTACTTC | CASSEAGVVGKNIQYF
many | TRBJ2-2 | . | TRBV30 | TGTGCCTGGAGTATCTACGTCCCGAACACCGGGGAGCTGTTTTTT | CAWSIYVPNTGELFF
. | TRBJ2-2 | . | TRBV2 | TGTGCCAGCCTGGAGGCCGGGGGACCCGGGGAGCTGTTTTTT | CASLEAGGPGELFF
. | TRBJ2-7 | TRBD2 | TRBV20-1 | TGCAGTGCTAGAGATCCGGGACTAGCGGGCTACGAGCAGTACTTC | CSARDPGLAGYEQYF
many | TRBJ2-7 | . | TRBV30 | TGTGCCTGTAACACCGGGATCTACTCCTACGAGCAGTACTTC | CACNTGIYSYEQYF
. | TRBJ2-6 | . | TRBV10-2 | TGCGCCAGCAACGAGGGGGGGAGCGGGTCTGGGGCCAACGTCCTGACTTTC | CASNEGGSGSGANVLTF
few | TRBJ1-5 | . | TRBV27 | TGTGCCAGCAGGTCCTGGGGGGGCAACGGGCCCCAGCATTTT | CASRSWGGNGPQHF
few | TRBJ2-7 | . | TRBV13 | TGTGCCAGCAGCTTGGTGGGTGGGGTTTACGAGCAGTACTTC | CASSLVGGVYEQYF
. | TRBJ1-2 | TRBD1 | TRBV20-1 | TGCAGTGCTACGGACAGGGAGAGGAATGGCTACACCTTC | CSATDRERNGYTF
many | TRBJ2-1 | TRBD2 | TRBV24-1 | TGTGCCACCAGTGATGTTAAACTAGCGGGAGACCACAATGAGCAGTTCTTC | CATSDVKLAGDHNEQFF
few | TRBJ2-7 | . | TRBV3-1 | TGTGCCAGCAGCCAACAGGGGAGAATAAACTACGAGCAGTACTTC | CASSQQGRINYEQYF
many | TRBJ2-7 | TRBD2 | TRBV5-1 | TGCGCCAGCAGCAACACTAGCGGGAGCTCCTACGAGCAGTACTTC | CASSNTSGSSYEQYF
. | TRBJ2-7 | . | TRBV7-9 | TGTGCCAGCAGCTTAGCCCCTTCCGGTCTCTACGAGCAGTACTTC | CASSLAPSGLYEQYF
. | TRBJ2-1 | TRBD2 | TRBV5-1 | TGCGCCAGCAGCTTCGTGGCTAGCGGGGAAAATGAGCAGTTCTTC | CASSFVASGENEQFF
. | TRBJ2-7 | TRBD1 | TRBV10-3 | TGTGCCATCAGTGGGCCCGGGACAGGGTCCTACGAGCAGTACTTC | CAISGPGTGSYEQYF
. | TRBJ2-2 | . | TRBV5-4 | TGTGCCAGCAGCTTAAGATCCGGAAGGCAGGAGCTGTTTTTT | CASSLRSGRQELFF
. | TRBJ1-1 | TRBD1 | TRBV5-1 | TGCGCCAGCAGCTTTCTCCCAGGGGGCGCTGAAGCTTTCTTT | CASSFLPGGAEAFF
. | TRBJ2-2 | . | TRBV27 | TGTGCCAGCAGAGGGCAGGGGAGGTCCGGGGAGCTGTTTTTT | CASRGQGRSGELFF
few | TRBJ2-7 | . | TRBV12-3/TRBV12-4 | TGTGCCAGCAGTTTAGTAGGTCCTTACGAGCAGTACTTC | CASSLVGPYEQYF
many | TRBJ2-7 | . | TRBV5-1 | TGCGCCAGCAGCTTGGGGCAGTACGAGCAGTACTTC | CASSLGQYEQYF
many | TRBJ1-6 | . | TRBV11-3 | TGTGCCAGCAGCTGGGACGGAATTAATTCACCCCTCCACTTT | CASSWDGINSPLHF
. | TRBJ1-6 | . | TRBV28 | TGTGCCAGCAGTCTTCACGGTCGCGCACCCCTCCACTTT | CASSLHGRAPLHF
many | TRBJ2-7 | TRBD1 | TRBV7-6 | TGTGCCAGCAGCTTAGGGTCGGGACAGGGCTACGAGCAGTACTTC | CASSLGSGQGYEQYF
. | TRBJ1-6 | . | TRBV30 | TGTGCCTGGAGTGTACGGGGTTTTGATTCACCCCTCCACTTT | CAWSVRGFDSPLHF
many | TRBJ2-1 | TRBD2 | TRBV11-2 | TGTGCCAGCAGCTTTAGCGGGTCCTACAATGAGCAGTTCTTC | CASSFSGSYNEQFF
. | TRBJ1-1 | . | TRBV7-8 | TGTGCCAGCAGCGTTGACAGTGCTGGCGAAGCTTTCTTT | CASSVDSAGEAFF
. | TRBJ2-7 | . | TRBV11-2 | TGTGCCAGCAGCTTCCAAGGGGGGGCTACCTTATCCTACGAGCAGTACTTC | CASSFQGGATLSYEQYF
. | TRBJ1-5 | . | TRBV20-1 | TGCAGTGTAAAGTCAGGGAATCAGCCCCAGCATTTT | CSVKSGNQPQHF
. | TRBJ2-5 | TRBD2 | TRBV7-2 | TGTGCCAGCAGCACACCTGGACTAGCTGGATTGGAGACCCAGTACTTC | CASSTPGLAGLETQYF
. | TRBJ2-3 | TRBD2 | TRBV11-1 | TGTGCCAGCAGCTTAACTAGCGGGCCCACCCCAGATACGCAGTATTTT | CASSLTSGPTPDTQYF
many | TRBJ2-7 | . | TRBV28 | TGTGCCAGCAGTTTTCGTTCCACGGCCTACGAGCAGTACTTC | CASSFRSTAYEQYF
. | TRBJ2-5 | TRBD1 | TRBV10-3 | TGTGCCATCAGTGACTCGACAGGGGGCAGGGAGACCCAGTACTTC | CAISDSTGGRETQYF
few | TRBJ2-1 | . | TRBV28 | TGTGCCAGCAGTTTATACTGGACAGATTCTTACAATGAGCAGTTCTTC | CASSLYWTDSYNEQFF
many | TRBJ1-1 | TRBD1 | TRBV30 | TGTGCCTGGAATTTACAGGGGTACACTGAAGCTTTCTTT | CAWNLQGYTEAFF
many | TRBJ2-3 | TRBD2 | TRBV2 | TGTGCCAGCAGCCCCGGGACTAGCGGGGCCCGAGCAGATACGCAGTATTTT | CASSPGTSGARADTQYF
. | TRBJ2-7 | . | TRBV11-2 | TGTGCCAGCAGCCAAGACGGGCCCTACGAGCAGTACTTC | CASSQDGPYEQYF
. | TRBJ1-5 | . | TRBV5-5 | TGTGCCAGCAGCTTGATGAGCGCGGATCAGCCCCAGCATTTT | CASSLMSADQPQHF
few | TRBJ1-2 | TRBD1 | TRBV12-3/TRBV12-4 | TGTGCCAGCAGTAGGACAGGGCCGAGTGGCTACACCTTC | CASSRTGPSGYTF
. | TRBJ2-7 | TRBD2 | TRBV10-2 | TGCGCCAGCAGAGCGGGGGATTACGAGCAGTACTTC | CASRAGDYEQYF
many | TRBJ1-1 | . | TRBV3-1 | TGTGCCAGCAGCCAAGACCTACTTACAGGGAACACTGAAGCTTTCTTT | CASSQDLLTGNTEAFF
few | TRBJ2-2 | . | TRBV6-1 | TGTGCCAGCAGTGGGTCGTCCGGGGAGCTGTTTTTT | CASSGSSGELFF
many | TRBJ1-5 | . | TRBV2 | TGTGCCAGCAGTTTTTCTAGCAATCAGCCCCAGCATTTT | CASSFSSNQPQHF
many | TRBJ2-1 | . | TRBV11-3 | TGTGCCAGCAGCTTAGCGGGCTTCACCTACAATGAGCAGTTCTTC | CASSLAGFTYNEQFF
. | TRBJ2-7 | . | TRBV3-1 | TGTGCCAGCAGCCGGCTCCCACAGACCAAATACGAGCAGTACTTC | CASSRLPQTKYEQYF
. | TRBJ1-1 | . | TRBV6-5 | TGTGCCAGCAGTTACGGGGGCCGGGCGACTGAAGCTTTCTTT | CASSYGGRATEAFF
. | TRBJ2-1 | . | TRBV7-9 | TGTGCCAGCTTGGGGGCGGGAAGTAACTATGAGCAGTTCTTC | CASLGAGSNYEQFF
. | TRBJ2-3 | . | TRBV6-5 | TGTGCCAGCAGTTACTCGAAGTTTAGAGCAAGCACAGATACGCAGTATTTT | CASSYSKFRASTDTQYF
. | TRBJ1-2 | . | TRBV15 | TGTGCCACCAGCAGAGATCTACAGGGCCCGTATGGCTACACCTTC | CATSRDLQGPYGYTF
many | TRBJ2-7 | TRBD2 | TRBV10-3 | TGTGCCATCAGTTACTCCGGGACTAGGGGCCCCGAGCAGTACTTC | CAISYSGTRGPEQYF
. | TRBJ2-5 | . | TRBV3-1 | TGTGCCAGCAGCCCAACGGAACAGACCCAGTACTTC | CASSPTEQTQYF
few | TRBJ2-7 | . | TRBV12-3/TRBV12-4 | TGTGCCAGCAGGGCCGGGGGAGAGGTGCAGTACTTC | CASRAGGEVQYF
many | TRBJ2-1 | TRBD1 | TRBV11-3 | TGTGCCAGCAGCATAGGACAGGGAGAGGTAGATGAGCAGTTCTTC | CASSIGQGEVDEQFF
. | TRBJ1-1 | . | TRBV30 | TGTGCCTGGGAGACCGGGGCCAGCGCGGGAAACACTGAAGCTTTCTTT | CAWETGASAGNTEAFF
. | TRBJ2-7 | . | TRBV5-1 | TGCGCCAGCAGCTTGCTAGCTAGATACGAGCAGTACTTC | CASSLLARYEQYF
many | TRBJ1-5 | . | TRBV18 | TGTGCCAGCTCACCAGACCCCGACCAGCCCCAGCATTTT | CASSPDPDQPQHF